This T cell receptor beta chain was profiled in a study of beta chain features in type 1 diabetes. Findings of the study overall: In patients and controls equally, PCR might favor templates that are shorter. A greater similarity of naive, central memory and Treg TCRB repertoires was seen among patients than among healthy donors.

Trimming took 4 bases from V and 1 from J; bases not matched to a gene: 7. The CDR3 is 16 amino acids. CDR1 is SGHTA, CDR2 FQGNSA, per germline. This clone was detected only a few times. Its antigen is not identified. Sequenced material consisted of expressed TCRB transcripts (all of the isolated RNA was reverse transcribed). For naive, central memory and regulatory T cell samples, reads averaged roughly 3.6 million. Profiled with immunoSEQ multiplex PCR; TCRdb holds only in-frame clones, not every one. The data contain a few hundred thousand clones, roughly 9.6% of them singletons. Heparinised blood was drawn once per donor, averaging around 120 mL.

The chain is built from TRBV7-2 and TRBJ2-5; 9 nucleotides line up with TRBD2. The specimen was naive CD4+ T cells from blood. The clonotype originates from a woman between 18 and 29 years old in good health. CDR3 DNA sequence: TGTGCCAGCAGCTCAAGAGCGGGAGGCCCCCAAGAGACCCAGTACTTC. It codes for CASSSRAGGPQETQYF.